Listed below are T cell receptor beta chains from one sample, sequenced in a study of T cell repertoires in cytomegalovirus infection. From the reads, TCRdb called clonotypes with MiXCR, one entry per CDR3 protein. This sample carries 120,000 to 150,000 distinct CDR3 sequences, about 6.5% of them seen once, and the ten largest clones take more than 15%. The sequencing sample was made of PBMCs. These TCRs come from a human donor in good health (CMV status not recorded). Some clones in this sample may be carry-over from other donors' samples. CDR3s include the opening cysteine and the closing phenylalanine or tryptophan. D genes are given only for firm matches. For some rows the clone size is stated as once, few or many, or as a class when expanded; others skip it.

size,D,V,J,CDR3,DNA
few,TRBD1,TRBV20-1,TRBJ2-7,CSAPGTGALEQYF,TGCAGTGCCCCCGGGACAGGGGCACTCGAGCAGTACTTC
many,.,TRBV6-1,TRBJ2-2,CASSEAGTGELFF,TGTGCCAGCAGTGAGGCAGGGACCGGGGAGCTGTTTTTT
.,TRBD1,TRBV20-1,TRBJ2-1,CSAKDRVGYNEQFF,TGCAGTGCTAAGGACAGGGTGGGCTACAATGAGCAGTTCTTC
many,.,TRBV12-3/TRBV12-4,TRBJ1-2,CASSPGQANYGYTF,TGTGCCAGCAGTCCCGGGCAAGCTAACTATGGCTACACCTTC
.,TRBD1,TRBV6-2/TRBV6-3,TRBJ2-2,CASKIGTGVTGELFF,TGTGCCAGCAAAATCGGGACAGGGGTAACCGGGGAGCTGTTTTTT
.,.,TRBV5-1,TRBJ1-1,CASSVTGTENTEAFF,TGCGCCAGCAGCGTCACCGGGACGGAAAACACTGAAGCTTTCTTT
.,TRBD1,TRBV18,TRBJ1-6,CASRDRIDNSPLHF,TGTGCCAGTCGGGACAGGATTGATAATTCACCCCTCCACTTT
many,TRBD1,TRBV7-2,TRBJ1-6,CASSFQDRGGSPLHF,TGTGCCAGCAGCTTTCAGGACAGGGGGGGTTCACCCCTCCACTTT
.,.,TRBV28,TRBJ1-2,CASTDRNYGYTF,TGTGCCAGCACTGACAGAAACTATGGCTACACCTTC
many,TRBD1,TRBV6-1,TRBJ1-1,CASSTTGITEAFF,TGTGCCAGCAGCACGACAGGGATCACTGAAGCTTTCTTT
.,.,TRBV6-2/TRBV6-3,TRBJ2-3,CASRPGYADTQYF,TGTGCCAGCAGACCGGGTTATGCAGATACGCAGTATTTT
many,.,TRBV14,TRBJ2-1,CASSPLGRESYNEQFF,TGTGCCAGCTCCCCCCTAGGTAGGGAGTCCTACAATGAGCAGTTCTTC
many,.,TRBV7-8,TRBJ2-6,CASSLLGLSGANVLTF,TGTGCCAGCAGCCTCTTGGGGCTTTCTGGGGCCAACGTCCTGACTTTC
.,.,TRBV3-1,TRBJ1-1,CASSAGVQPEAFF,TGTGCCAGCAGCGCAGGGGTTCAGCCTGAAGCTTTCTTT
.,.,TRBV10-3,TRBJ2-3,CAITAGAGVTDTQYF,TGTGCCATCACCGCGGGGGCGGGGGTGACAGATACGCAGTATTTT